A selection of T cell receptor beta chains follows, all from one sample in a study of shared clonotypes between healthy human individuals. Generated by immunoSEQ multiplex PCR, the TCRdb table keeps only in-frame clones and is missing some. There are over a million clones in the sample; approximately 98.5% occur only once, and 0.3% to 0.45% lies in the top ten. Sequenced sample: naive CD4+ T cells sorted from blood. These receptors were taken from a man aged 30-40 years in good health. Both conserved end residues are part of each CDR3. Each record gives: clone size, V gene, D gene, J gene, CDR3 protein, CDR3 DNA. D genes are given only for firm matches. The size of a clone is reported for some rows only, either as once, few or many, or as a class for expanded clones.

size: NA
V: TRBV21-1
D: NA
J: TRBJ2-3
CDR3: CASSTQIGQSSTDTQYF
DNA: TGTGCCAGCAGCACTCAGATTGGACAGTCTAGCACAGATACGCAGTATTTT

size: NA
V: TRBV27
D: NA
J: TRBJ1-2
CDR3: CASSLDSKSDYGYTF
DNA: TGTGCCAGCAGTTTGGACAGCAAGTCTGACTATGGCTACACCTTC

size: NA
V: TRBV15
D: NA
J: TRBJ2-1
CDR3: CATSRAGNFNNEQFF
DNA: TGTGCCACCAGCAGAGCGGGAAACTTCAACAATGAGCAGTTCTTC

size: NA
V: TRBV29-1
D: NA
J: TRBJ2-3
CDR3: CSVERGTDTQYF
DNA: TGCAGCGTTGAAAGGGGCACAGATACGCAGTATTTT

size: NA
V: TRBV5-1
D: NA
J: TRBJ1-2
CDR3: CASSLALRGTYGYTF
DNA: TGCGCCAGCAGCTTGGCCCTAAGGGGTACCTATGGCTACACCTTC

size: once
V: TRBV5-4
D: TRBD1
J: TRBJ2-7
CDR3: CASSLKGAAPSYEQYF
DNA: TGTGCCAGCAGCTTGAAGGGGGCGGCCCCCTCCTACGAGCAGTACTTC

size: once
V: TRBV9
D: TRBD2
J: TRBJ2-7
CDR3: CASSPSAGASSEQYF
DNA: TGTGCCAGCAGCCCTAGCGCGGGAGCCTCTAGCGAGCAGTACTTC

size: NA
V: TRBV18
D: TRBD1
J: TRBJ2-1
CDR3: CASSPRDRLHEQFF
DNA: TGTGCCAGCTCACCCCGGGACAGACTACATGAGCAGTTCTTC

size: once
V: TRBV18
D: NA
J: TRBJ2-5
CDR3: CASSLNVFTVGETQYF
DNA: TGTGCCAGCTCACTCAATGTCTTCACTGTGGGGGAGACCCAGTACTTC

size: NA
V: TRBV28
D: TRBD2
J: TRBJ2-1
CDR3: CASRLAGFHNEQFF
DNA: TGTGCCAGCAGATTAGCGGGGTTCCACAATGAGCAGTTCTTC

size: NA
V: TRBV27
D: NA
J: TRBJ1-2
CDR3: CASSLPGGGYTF
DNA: TGTGCCAGCAGTCTGCCAGGCGGTGGCTACACCTTC

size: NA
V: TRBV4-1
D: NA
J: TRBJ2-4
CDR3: CASSQESLRAGLGTVAKNIQYF
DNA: TGCGCCAGCAGCCAAGAATCCCTTCGAGCGGGCCTTGGGACGGTTGCCAAAAACATTCAGTACTTC

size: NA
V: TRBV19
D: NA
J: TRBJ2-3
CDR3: CASTHLGGSADTQYF
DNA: TGTGCCAGTACTCATCTGGGGGGTTCGGCAGATACGCAGTATTTT

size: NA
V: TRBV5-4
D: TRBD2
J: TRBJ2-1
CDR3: CASSLGLAEGNEQFF
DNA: TGTGCCAGCAGCTTGGGACTAGCGGAGGGGAATGAGCAGTTCTTC

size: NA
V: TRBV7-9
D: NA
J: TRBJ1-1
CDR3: CASSLGRANTEAFF
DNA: TGTGCCAGCAGTCTAGGAAGGGCGAACACTGAAGCTTTCTTT

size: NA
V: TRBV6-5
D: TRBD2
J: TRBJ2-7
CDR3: CASTKLAGGFYEQYF
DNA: TGTGCCAGCACCAAACTAGCGGGAGGCTTCTACGAGCAGTACTTC

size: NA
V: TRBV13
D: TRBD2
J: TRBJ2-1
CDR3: CASNGLAGASSYNEQFF
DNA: TGTGCCAGCAATGGACTAGCGGGAGCGAGCTCCTACAATGAGCAGTTCTTC

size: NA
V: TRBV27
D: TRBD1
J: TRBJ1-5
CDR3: CASSFLRGTGPQPQHF
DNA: TGTGCCAGCAGTTTTCTAAGAGGGACAGGGCCTCAGCCCCAGCATTTT

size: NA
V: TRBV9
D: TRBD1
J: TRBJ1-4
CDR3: CASSVSTGANEKLFF
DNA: TGTGCCAGCAGCGTAAGCACAGGGGCGAATGAAAAACTGTTTTTT

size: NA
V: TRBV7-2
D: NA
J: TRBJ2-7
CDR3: CASSARGGISYEQYF
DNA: TGTGCCAGCAGCGCTCGAGGGGGGATCTCCTACGAGCAGTACTTC

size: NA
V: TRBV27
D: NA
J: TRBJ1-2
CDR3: CASSLRGGYGYTF
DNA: TGTGCCAGCAGCCTTAGGGGTGGCTATGGCTACACCTTC

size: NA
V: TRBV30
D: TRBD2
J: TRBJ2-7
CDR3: CAWSVNAGTNSYEQYF
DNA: TGTGCCTGGAGTGTAAATGCCGGGACTAACTCCTACGAGCAGTACTTC

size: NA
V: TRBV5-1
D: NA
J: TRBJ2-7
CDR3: CASSLVAGAKSYEQYF
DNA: TGCGCCAGCAGCTTGGTCGCGGGGGCCAAGTCCTACGAGCAGTACTTC

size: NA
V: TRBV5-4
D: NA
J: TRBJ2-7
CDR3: CASSPAIGRPSSYEQYF
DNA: TGTGCCAGCAGCCCAGCAATAGGGCGGCCCAGCTCCTACGAGCAGTACTTC

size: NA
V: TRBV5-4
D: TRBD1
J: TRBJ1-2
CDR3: CASSRTGVSNYGYTF
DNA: TGTGCCAGCAGCAGGACAGGGGTATCTAACTATGGCTACACCTTC

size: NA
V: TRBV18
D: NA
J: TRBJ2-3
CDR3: CASSPPASTDTQYF
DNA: TGTGCCAGCTCACCACCGGCCAGCACAGATACGCAGTATTTT